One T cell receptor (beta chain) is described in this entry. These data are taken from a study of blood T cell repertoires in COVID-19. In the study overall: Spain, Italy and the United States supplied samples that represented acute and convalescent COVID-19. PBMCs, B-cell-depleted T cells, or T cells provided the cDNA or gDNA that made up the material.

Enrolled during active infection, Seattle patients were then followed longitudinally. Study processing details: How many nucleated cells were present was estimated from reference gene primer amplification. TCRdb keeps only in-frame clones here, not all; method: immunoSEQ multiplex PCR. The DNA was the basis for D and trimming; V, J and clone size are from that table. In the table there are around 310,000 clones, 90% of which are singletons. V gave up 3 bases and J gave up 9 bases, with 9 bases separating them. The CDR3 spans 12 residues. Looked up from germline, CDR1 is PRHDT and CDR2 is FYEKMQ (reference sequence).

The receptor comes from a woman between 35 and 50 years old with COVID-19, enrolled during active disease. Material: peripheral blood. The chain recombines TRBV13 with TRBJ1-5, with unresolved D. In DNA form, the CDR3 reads TGTGCCAGCAGCTTCCCAGGCTCGCCCCAGCATTTT. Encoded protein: CASSFPGSPQHF. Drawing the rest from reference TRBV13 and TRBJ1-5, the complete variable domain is AAGVIQSPRHLIKEKRETATLKCYPIPRHDTVYWYQQGPGQDPQFLISFYEKMQSDKGSIPDRFSAQQFSDYHSELNMSSLELGDSALYFCASSFPGSPQHFGDGTRLSIL.